Listed here are 20 T cell receptor beta chains from one sample, sequenced in a study of blood T cell repertoires in COVID-19. Some clones are missing from TCRdb's copy, which holds only in-frame ones; the method was immunoSEQ multiplex PCR. In the table there are roughly 240,000 clones, about four fifths of which are singletons. Sequenced sample: peripheral blood. The receptors shown here come from a woman in her 70s with acute or convalescent COVID-19.

The chain joins TRBV3-1 (or the pseudogene TRBV3-2) to TRBJ2-7; TRBD2 aligns across 11 bases. Germline V gives CDR1 LGHDT, CDR2 YNNKEL (reference sequence). J lost 7 bases, V lost 3 bases, and 5 bases had no gene match. The CDR3 is 14 residues long. The CDR3 nucleotides are TGTGCCAGCAGCCAGTCTAGCGGGGGGAGGGAGCAGTACTTC. Translating gives CASSQSSGGREQYF.

The chain employs TRBV18 and TRBJ1-2; 7 nucleotides line up with TRBD1. The CDR3 has 16 residues. From germline, CDR1 is KGHSH and CDR2 LQKENI. V lost 1 base, J lost 2 bases, and 7 bases stayed unmatched. The CDR3 protein is CASSPLTGRNNYGYTF. The CDR3 DNA sequence: TGTGCCAGCTCACCACTGACAGGGAGAAACAACTATGGCTACACCTTC.

V and J are TRBV4-3 and TRBJ2-6, with 10 bases lining up with TRBD2. Unmatched junction bases numbered 9, after V lost 1 base and J lost 0 bases. Germline CDR1 is LGHNA and CDR2 is YSLEER. There are 20 residues in the CDR3. This CDR3 reads CASSQGIAASGGSGANVLTF. The CDR3 coding sequence is TGCGCCAGCAGCCAAGGTATCGCCGCTAGCGGGGGCTCTGGGGCCAACGTCCTGACTTTC.

The rearrangement uses TRBV5-6 and TRBJ1-5; D call uncertain. Trimming cost V 4 bases and J 5 bases, with 7 bases left between them. This CDR3 comprises 12 residues. Germline CDR1 SGHDT, CDR2 YYEEEE. CDR3 nucleotide sequence: TGTGCCAGCAGCCTGGTAGATCAGCCCCAGCATTTT. Translation: CASSLVDQPQHF.

Here the CDR3 reads CASNYGGAGYNEQFF. The CDR3 region has the DNA TGTGCCAGCAACTACGGGGGGGCCGGTTACAATGAGCAGTTCTTC. This chain joins TRBV2 and TRBJ2-1, with 8 bases that match TRBD2. CDR1 is SNHLY and CDR2 is FYNNEI in the germline V gene. The junction had 9 bases not matched to a gene; V was cut back by 7 bases and J by 4 bases. This CDR3 has 15 amino acids.

The rearrangement joins TRBV15 to TRBJ2-1, with D tentatively TRBD2 (6 bases). V lost 1 base and J lost 6, with 13 bases in between. Per the germline V gene, CDR1 is LNHNV and CDR2 is YYDKDF (reference sequence). The CDR3 extends over 15 amino acids. The CDR3 spells CATSRAVEGSNEQFF. CDR3 in DNA: TGTGCCACCAGCAGAGCCGTGGAGGGAAGCAATGAGCAGTTCTTC. Combining the CDR3 with reference TRBV15 and TRBJ2-1 gives the whole variable domain DAMVIQNPRYQVTQFGKPVTLSCSQTLNHNVMYWYQQKSSQAPKLLFHYYDKDFNNEADTPDNFQSRRPNTSFCFLDIRSPGLGDTAMYLCATSRAVEGSNEQFFGPGTRLTVL.

The CDR3 DNA is TGTGCCAGCAGCCAAGGGGCCATGAACACTGAAGCTTTCTTT. Translating gives CASSQGAMNTEAFF. V and J are TRBV14 and TRBJ1-1; D is unclear. This CDR3 spans 14 amino acids. V lost 1 base, J lost 0 bases, and 6 bases lay in between. CDR1 and CDR2 from the germline V gene are SGHDN and FVKESK.

The chain combines TRBV29-1 with TRBJ2-7; 9 bases map to TRBD1. This CDR3 is 14 amino acids long. Germline-derived CDR1 and CDR2 are SQVTM and ANQGSEA. V was clipped by 4 bases and J by 4 bases; unmatched bases: 8. The CDR3 is CSVGIGQGIYEQYF. CDR3 coding DNA: TGCAGCGTTGGAATCGGACAGGGGATTTACGAGCAGTACTTC.

In DNA, the CDR3 is TGTGCCAGCAGCTTAGACAGGGGAAGTTACAATGAGCAGTTCTTC. Encoded protein: CASSLDRGSYNEQFF. This chain links TRBV11-3 with TRBJ2-1; weak D call: TRBD1 (6 bases). The CDR3 has 15 residues. The germline gives CDR1 SGHNT, CDR2 YENEEA. V was cut by 0 bases and J by 4 bases, with 10 bases left in between.

J is TRBJ2-3 and V is TRBV4-1; D unresolved. CDR3 length: 15 residues. Trimming stripped 2 bases from V and 3 bases from J, with 12 bases between. Per the germline V gene, CDR1 is MGHRA and CDR2 is YSYEKL. CDR3 bases: TGCGCCAGCAGCCAACTTCGGTCTTTGACAGATACGCAGTATTTT. Translation: CASSQLRSLTDTQYF.

This clone was observed a single time. The chain employs TRBV4-3 and TRBJ1-2, with 9 bases lining up with TRBD1. CDR1 LGHNA and CDR2 YSLEER come from the germline V gene. V trimming: 4 bases; J trimming: 3 bases; junction bases outside the gene matches: 3. The CDR3 extends over 14 amino acids. The CDR3 DNA sequence: TGCGCCAGCAGCCCTCGGACAGGGGACTATGGCTACACCTTC. Protein sequence: CASSPRTGDYGYTF.

This chain uses TRBV27 with TRBJ1-2, with TRBD1 matching over 9 bases. The V and J ends lost 6 bases and 4 bases, in that order; junction bases with no gene match: 6. The CDR3 extends over 14 amino acids. The germline V gene encodes CDR1 MNHEY and CDR2 SMNVEV (reference sequence). CDR3 region: CASRRTGALYGYTF. In nucleotides, the CDR3 is TGTGCCAGCAGGCGGACAGGGGCCCTCTATGGCTACACCTTC.

This rearrangement joins TRBV9 to TRBJ1-2; 8 bases fit TRBD1. From germline, CDR1 is SGDLS and CDR2 YYNGEE. The length of the CDR3 is 14 residues. V lost 2 bases to trimming and J lost 8 bases; unmatched junction nucleotides: 8. CDR3 DNA: TGTGCCAGCAGCGTTACAGGGGGTCGGGAGGGCTACACCTTC. Translated: CASSVTGGREGYTF.

In DNA, the CDR3 is TGTGCCAGCAGCATGACAGGGGGGTATCAGCCCCAGCATTTT. This sequence encodes CASSMTGGYQPQHF. The chain couples TRBV27 to TRBJ1-5, with TRBD1 matching over 9 bases. The CDR3 runs to 14 residues. Looked up from germline, CDR1 is MNHEY and CDR2 is SMNVEV (reference sequence). V shed 6 bases, J shed 5 bases, and the junction held 5 bases outside the gene matches.

CDR3 bases: TGTGCCAGCAGCCAAGATCGCAGACAGGGAAAAAACTATGGCTACACCTTC. It encodes CASSQDRRQGKNYGYTF. The V call is TRBV3-1 (or the pseudogene TRBV3-2), the J call TRBJ1-2, with 7 bases aligning to TRBD1. CDR3 length: 17 amino acids. V lost 0 bases, J lost 2 bases, and 9 bases stayed unmatched. Germline CDR1 LGHDT, CDR2 YNNKEL (reference sequence).

The CDR3: CASSPRQRETQYF. CDR3 sequence (DNA): TGCGCCAGCAGCCCTCGACAGCGAGAGACCCAGTACTTC. The chain employs TRBV4-3 and TRBJ2-5, with a weak D call TRBD1 (5 bases). From germline, CDR1 is LGHNA and CDR2 YSLEER. Trimming stripped 4 bases from V and 4 bases from J, with 10 bases between. This CDR3 has 13 residues.

This rearrangement joins TRBV9 to TRBJ2-2; D not resolved. Germline values: CDR1 SGDLS, CDR2 YYNGEE. The CDR3 covers 14 residues. V was shortened by 2 bases and J by 4 bases, with 9 bases between the two germline ends. The CDR3 here is CASSVVWSTGELFF. CDR3 coding DNA: TGTGCCAGCAGCGTCGTTTGGAGCACCGGGGAGCTGTTTTTT.

In nucleotides, the CDR3 is TGTGCCATCAGTGTTGGGACAGGGGAGCGCGAGCAGTACTTC. Translated: CAISVGTGEREQYF. This rearrangement joins TRBV10-3 to TRBJ2-7, with 10 positions matching TRBD1. This CDR3 region has 14 residues. Germline loops: CDR1 ENHRY, CDR2 SYGVKD. With V trimmed by 4 bases and J by 6 bases, 6 bases remained unmatched.

The chain uses TRBV6-5 and TRBJ2-5; D possibly corresponds to TRBD2 (5 bases). CDR3 length equals 15 residues. Germline V gives CDR1 MNHEY, CDR2 SVGAGI. Trimming removed 6 bases at V and 5 bases at J, with 19 bases between. The CDR3 here is CASRPRPGMGETQYF. CDR3 nucleotides: TGTGCCAGCAGGCCCCGACCGGGGATGGGTGAGACCCAGTACTTC.

The chain is built from TRBV5-4 and TRBJ1-1; 9 nucleotides align to TRBD1. V was pared by 4 bases and J by 7 bases, with 8 bases of the junction left unmatched. The germline V gene has CDR1 SGHNT and CDR2 YYREEE (reference sequence). This CDR3 has 14 amino acids. CDR3 residues: CASSVRTGDVEAFF. CDR3 nucleotides: TGTGCCAGCAGCGTACGGACAGGGGACGTTGAAGCTTTCTTT.